This entry concerns a single TCR beta chain. Its specificity is not known. J was trimmed by 2 bases and V by 4 bases; bases with no gene match: 9. CDR1 and CDR2 (germline): SGHRS, YFSETQ. This CDR3 region has 17 residues. This sample is drawn from a study of cytomegalovirus exposure and HLA in healthy donors. Study at large: A prior study identified over 100 million unique TCR beta sequences from 180 million or so T cells. Overall study findings and caveats: Researchers reported in a later analysis that a missense DCLRE1C variant was tied to TCR beta V- and J-gene trimming.

Each donor was healthy, and each was a bone marrow donor. The PCR contained 60 Vbeta and 13 Jbeta primers. The repertoire was sequenced with immunoSEQ multiplex PCR; TCRdb's copy has only in-frame clones and lacks some. The sample contains more than 80,000 clones, around 69% of which appear only once. The rearrangement joins TRBV5-1 to TRBJ2-5, with 12 bases identical to TRBD2. The TCR originated in a woman aged 55-69 years in good health and CMV-seropositive. Sequenced material: PBMCs. CDR3 amino acids: CASSPPSGLAGQETQYF. The DNA of the CDR3 is TGCGCCAGCAGCCCACCCAGTGGACTAGCGGGACAAGAGACCCAGTACTTC.